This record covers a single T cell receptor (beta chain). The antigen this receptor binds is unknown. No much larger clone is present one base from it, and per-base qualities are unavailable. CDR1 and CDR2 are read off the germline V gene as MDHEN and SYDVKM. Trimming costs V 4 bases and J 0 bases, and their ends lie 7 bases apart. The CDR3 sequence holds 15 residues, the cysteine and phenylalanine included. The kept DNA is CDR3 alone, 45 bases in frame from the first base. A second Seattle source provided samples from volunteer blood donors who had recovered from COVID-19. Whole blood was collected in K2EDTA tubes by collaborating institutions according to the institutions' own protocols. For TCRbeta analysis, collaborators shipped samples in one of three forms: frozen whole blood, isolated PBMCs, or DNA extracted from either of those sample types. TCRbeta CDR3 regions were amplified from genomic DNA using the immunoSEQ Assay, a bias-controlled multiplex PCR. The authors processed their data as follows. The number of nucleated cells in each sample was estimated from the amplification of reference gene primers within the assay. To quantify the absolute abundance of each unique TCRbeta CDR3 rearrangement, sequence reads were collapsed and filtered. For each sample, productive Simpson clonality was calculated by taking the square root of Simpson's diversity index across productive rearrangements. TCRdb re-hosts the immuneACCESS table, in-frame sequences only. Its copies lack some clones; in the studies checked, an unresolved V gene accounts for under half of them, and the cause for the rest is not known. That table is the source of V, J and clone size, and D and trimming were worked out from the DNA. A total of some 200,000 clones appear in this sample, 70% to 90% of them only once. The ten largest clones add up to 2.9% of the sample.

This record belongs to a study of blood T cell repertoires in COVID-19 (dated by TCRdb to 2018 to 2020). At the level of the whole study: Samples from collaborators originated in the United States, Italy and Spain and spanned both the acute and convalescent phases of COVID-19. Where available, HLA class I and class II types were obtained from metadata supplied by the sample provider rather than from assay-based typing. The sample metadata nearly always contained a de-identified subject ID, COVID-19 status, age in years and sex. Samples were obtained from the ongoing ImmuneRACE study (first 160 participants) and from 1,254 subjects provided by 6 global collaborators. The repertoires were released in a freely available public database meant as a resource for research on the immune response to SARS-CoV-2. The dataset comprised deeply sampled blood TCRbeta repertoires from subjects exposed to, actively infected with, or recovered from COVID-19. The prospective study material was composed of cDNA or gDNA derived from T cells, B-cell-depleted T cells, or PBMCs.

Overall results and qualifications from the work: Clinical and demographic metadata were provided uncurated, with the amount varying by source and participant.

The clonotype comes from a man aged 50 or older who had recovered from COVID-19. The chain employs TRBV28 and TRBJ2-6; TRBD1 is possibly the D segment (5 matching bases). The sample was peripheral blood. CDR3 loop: CASSSTGSGANVLTF. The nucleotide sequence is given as TGTGCCAGCAGTTCCACAGGCTCTGGGGCCAACGTCCTGACTTTC.